This TCR beta chain stems from a study of early T cells in non-severe SARS-CoV-2 infection. Study context: Bulk RNA from unsorted whole blood was sequenced; chains were unpaired.

TCRdb reprocessed the 5' RACE reads with MiXCR, giving one entry per CDR3 protein. The data contain 30,000 to 40,000 distinct CDR3 sequences, roughly 4.8% of them seen just once; the ten biggest clones take up about a sixth. This clonotype was counted many times. CDR1 is SGHTA and CDR2 is FQGTGA in the germline V gene. The CDR3 runs 16 residues. The germline V and J ends were trimmed by 5 bases and 0 bases, with 14 bases remaining between them. The clonotype comes from an adult who was a healthcare worker with PCR-confirmed SARS-CoV-2 infection or an uninfected control (not recorded which). The chain joins TRBV7-3 to TRBJ2-1; possibly TRBD2 for D (6 bases). The sample consisted of whole blood. CDR3 in DNA: TGTGCCAGCAGCGGTGCGGGGAGATACTCCTACAATGAGCAGTTCTTC. Amino acids: CASSGAGRYSYNEQFF.